Following are 23 T cell receptor beta chains from one sample sequenced in a study of T cells in Graves' hyperthyroidism and ophthalmopathy. From RNA transcripts, TCR beta CDR3 regions were amplified. HTBI primers were the set used in a first-round RT-PCR of the TCR CDR3. TCRdb redid the calling of the multiplex PCR reads with MiXCR, one entry per CDR3 protein. Of approximately 700,000 distinct CDR3 sequences listed, over 40% were seen once; the top ten hold roughly 7.2%. Sequences were obtained from peripheral blood or thyroid tissue (not recorded which). The receptors stem from an adult man with Graves' disease, either hyperthyroidism or ophthalmopathy (not recorded which).

Points on this clonotype: A much larger clone lies a single base off, so this may be a read error. Without the conserved terminal phenylalanine or tryptophan, this CDR3 likely stems from a read error. V gene TRBV7-3 combines with J gene TRBJ2-5; D is perhaps TRBD1 (6 bases). Germline-derived CDR1 and CDR2 are SGHTA and FQGTGA. The V gene lost 4 bases and the J gene lost 2 bases, with 11 bases spanning the gap. CDR3 length: 14 amino acids. DNA of the CDR3: TGTGCCAGCAGCTCCACCGGGACACAAGAGACCCAGTACCTC. It is translated as CASSSTGTQETQYL.

In this sample, this clonotype turned up a few times. The chain employs TRBV9 and TRBJ2-7; TRBD2 matches 13 bases. Trimming took 5 bases from V and 3 from J; bases not matched to a gene: 8. The length of the CDR3 is 16 residues. Germline CDR1 and CDR2: SGDLS and YYNGEE. In nucleotides, the CDR3 is TGTGCCAGCAGGGCTAAGACTAGCGGGAGGAACTACGAGCAGTACTTC. Protein product: CASRAKTSGRNYEQYF.

This clonotype came up once. The chain is built from TRBV10-3 and TRBJ1-3; perhaps TRBD1 as D (6 bases). CDR1 and CDR2 (germline): ENHRY, SYGVKD. V was shortened by 8 bases and J by 4 bases, with 12 bases between the two germline ends. CDR3 length: 13 amino acids. CDR3 coding DNA: TGTGCCATCGGAGGGGGTCTGGGAAACACCATATATTTT. This translates into CAIGGGLGNTIYF.

The genes are TRBV7-9 and TRBJ2-7; D is perhaps TRBD1 or TRBD2 (7 bases each). CDR1 and CDR2 (germline): SEHNR, FQNEAQ (reference sequence). This CDR3 has 14 amino acids. Trimming stripped 5 bases from V and 3 bases from J, with 14 bases between. For the CDR3, the DNA is TGTGCCAGCAGCCGAGACAGGGACTACTACGAGCAGTACTTC. Translated: CASSRDRDYYEQYF.

The chain recombines TRBV29-1 with TRBJ2-7; 7 bases agree with TRBD1. The CDR3 has 15 residues. The V gene end was trimmed by 0 bases and the J gene end by 6 bases; junction bases not matched to a gene: 11. Germline V gene lookup returns CDR1 SQVTM and CDR2 ANQGSEA. The CDR3 region is CSVEDFHRGRGEQYF. For the CDR3, the DNA is TGCAGCGTTGAAGATTTCCATAGGGGGCGAGGCGAGCAGTACTTC.

J is TRBJ1-1 and V is TRBV2; 7 nucleotides line up with TRBD1. J gave up 0 bases and V 5 bases, and 6 bases lay outside the gene matches. Germline CDR1 is SNHLY and CDR2 is FYNNEI. The CDR3 length is 15 residues. In nucleotides, the CDR3 is TGTGCCAGCAGTCCTGGGACAGCCTTGAACACTGAAGCTTTCTTT. As protein: CASSPGTALNTEAFF.

The J gene is TRBJ2-2, the V gene TRBV9, with 7 bases matching TRBD2. V gave up 6 bases and J gave up 4 bases; unmatched junction bases: 3. This CDR3 has 13 amino acids. Germline loops: CDR1 SGDLS, CDR2 YYNGEE. CDR3 sequence (DNA): TGTGCCAGCAAGGGAGGGAGCACCGGGGAGCTGTTTTTT. This gives the protein CASKGGSTGELFF.

This clonotype was recorded many times. The V and J genes are TRBV15 and TRBJ1-2, with 8 bases identical to TRBD1. The germline V gene has CDR1 LNHNV and CDR2 YYDKDF (reference sequence). The CDR3 is made up of 15 amino acids. The V gene end was trimmed by 0 bases and the J gene end by 6 bases; junction bases not matched to a gene: 6. The DNA of the CDR3 is TGTGCCACCAGCAGAGATCGGGCCAGGGGGCATGGCTACACCTTC. Protein product: CATSRDRARGHGYTF.

Points on this clonotype: An end of the junction does not agree with germline; a read error may underlie this. This chain connects TRBV12-3 or TRBV12-4 to TRBJ2-7; 9 bases line up with TRBD2. The CDR3 covers 12 residues. CDR3 sequence reads: CASSPSGTPKFF. In DNA form, the CDR3 reads TGTGCCAGCAGTCCTAGCGGGACACCCAAGTTCTTC.

The genes are TRBV7-2 and TRBJ2-7; TRBD2 matches at 12 bases. Germline CDR1 and CDR2: SGHTA and FQGNSA. V lost 7 bases and J lost 1; bases outside the gene matches: 5. The CDR3 length is 15 residues. The CDR3 region is CASTPSGRESYEQYF. DNA for the CDR3: TGTGCCAGCACTCCTAGCGGGAGGGAGTCCTACGAGCAGTACTTC. Combining the CDR3 with reference TRBV7-2 and TRBJ2-7 gives the whole variable domain GAGVSQSPSNKVTEKGKDVELRCDPISGHTALYWYRQSLGQGLEFLIYFQGNSAPDKSGLPSDRFSAERTGGSVSTLTIQRTQQEDSAVYLCASTPSGRESYEQYFGPGTRLTVT.

This clonotype came up many times. The CDR3 here is CASSEQGDTEAFF. CDR3 coding DNA: TGTGCCAGCAGTGAACAGGGGGACACTGAAGCTTTCTTT. The V call is TRBV12-3 or TRBV12-4, the J call TRBJ1-1, with 8 nucleotides matching TRBD1. CDR3 length: 13 residues. The V segment lost 5 bases and the J segment 3 bases; nucleotides outside the gene matches: 2.

Concerning this clonotype: The junction shows a germline mismatch at one end, possibly a read error. The J gene is TRBJ1-1, the V gene TRBV29-1; D may be TRBD1 (5 bases). This CDR3 is 8 amino acids long. The germline V gene has CDR1 SQVTM and CDR2 ANQGSEA. This CDR3 is CSGDQGTF. The CDR3, as DNA: TGCAGCGGTGACCAAGGGACTTTT.

The CDR3 sequence: CASRRYGEPAEQYF. As DNA, the CDR3 is TGCGCCAGCAGACGTTACGGGGAGCCCGCCGAGCAGTACTTC. This chain links TRBV5-1 with TRBJ2-7; TRBD2 is a possible D gene (5 bases). Trimming took off 5 bases at V and 6 bases at J, with 18 bases between the two ends. The CDR3 has 14 residues. Germline-derived CDR1 and CDR2 are SGHRS and YFSETQ. Looking up the rest from reference TRBV5-1 and TRBJ2-7 gives the full variable domain: KAGVTQTPRYLIKTRGQQVTLSCSPISGHRSVSWYQQTPGQGLQFLFEYFSETQRNKGNFPGRFSGRQFSNSRSEMNVSTLELGDSALYLCASRRYGEPAEQYFGPGTRLTVT.

This clonotype was counted ten times or more. The chain is built from TRBV29-1 and TRBJ1-5; tentative D call: TRBD1 (6 bases). Germline V gene data show CDR1 as SQVTM and CDR2 as ANQGSEA. With 4 bases removed from V and 1 base from J, the gap between germline ends came to 8 bases. CDR3 size: 13 residues. The CDR3 nucleotides read TGCAGCGTTGGAGGACAGAGCAATCAGCCCCAGCATTTT. Encoded protein: CSVGGQSNQPQHF.

This clonotype was recorded once. The chain employs TRBV29-1 and TRBJ1-1; a possible D gene is TRBD1 (5 bases). This CDR3 comprises 10 residues. V was cut by 4 bases and J by 8 bases, with 8 bases left in between. The germline V gene has CDR1 SQVTM and CDR2 ANQGSEA. The CDR3 region has the DNA TGCAGCGTTGTAGCAGGGGAAGCTTTCTTT. Encoded protein: CSVVAGEAFF.

This clonotype was seen ten or more times. This sequence joins TRBV29-1 and TRBJ2-7, with TRBD1 matching over 8 bases. Germline CDR1 reads SQVTM; CDR2 reads ANQGSEA. Trimming removed 1 base from V and 6 bases from J; junction bases left unmatched: 2. The CDR3 is made up of 12 amino acids. The chain's CDR3 is CSVEGDRREQYF. The CDR3 coding sequence is TGCAGCGTTGAAGGGGACAGGCGCGAGCAGTACTTC.

In this sample, this clonotype turned up a few times. V gene TRBV29-1 combines with J gene TRBJ2-2; 9 nucleotides line up with TRBD1. From germline, CDR1 is SQVTM and CDR2 ANQGSEA. The CDR3 consists of 16 residues. V dropped 6 bases and J dropped 4; count of bases not matched to a gene: 12. CDR3 nucleotides: TGCAGCGTCGTGGGGCCGGGACAGGGTTTCACCGGGGAGCTGTTTTTT. Translating gives CSVVGPGQGFTGELFF.

The gene calls are TRBV13 and TRBJ1-3; D is unclear. CDR1 and CDR2 from the germline V gene are PRHDT and FYEKMQ (reference sequence). CDR3 length: 17 amino acids. V lost 1 base, J lost 0 bases, and 13 bases lay in between. The CDR3 bases are TGTGCCAGCAGCTTAGTAGGTACAGCCAACTCTGGAAACACCATATATTTT. Its translation is CASSLVGTANSGNTIYF.

This clonotype was picked up one time. This chain connects TRBV7-9 to TRBJ1-4; 7 bases match TRBD1. V lost 4 bases, J lost 5 bases, and 10 bases stayed unmatched. The CDR3 length is 16 residues. CDR1 SEHNR and CDR2 FQNEAQ come from the germline V gene (reference sequence). The CDR3 DNA follows: TGTGCCAGCAGCTCCTCCGGGACAGTCTACAATGAAAAACTGTTTTTT. Its translation is CASSSSGTVYNEKLFF.

This clonotype was detected ten times or more. This sequence joins TRBV15 and TRBJ1-5, with a weak D call TRBD1 (6 bases). The CDR3 spans 14 residues. The V gene lost 1 base and the J gene lost 4 bases, with 8 bases spanning the gap. The germline V gene encodes CDR1 LNHNV and CDR2 YYDKDF (reference sequence). The CDR3 sequence is CATSRGGGNQPQHF. The CDR3 nucleotides read TGTGCCACCAGCAGAGGAGGGGGGAATCAGCCCCAGCATTTT. The variable domain in full, with the rest retrieved from reference TRBV15 and TRBJ1-5, is DAMVIQNPRYQVTQFGKPVTLSCSQTLNHNVMYWYQQKSSQAPKLLFHYYDKDFNNEADTPDNFQSRRPNTSFCFLDIRSPGLGDTAMYLCATSRGGGNQPQHFGDGTRLSIL.

The chain recombines TRBV7-2 with TRBJ1-2; tentatively, D is TRBD1 (6 bases). Trimming removed 6 bases at V and 1 base at J, with 15 bases between. The germline V gene has CDR1 SGHTA and CDR2 FQGNSA. This CDR3 has 15 residues. For the CDR3, the DNA is TGTGCCAGCAGTTTACATGGACAGCGTAACTATGGCTACACCTTC. Residues: CASSLHGQRNYGYTF.

The chain carries TRBV10-3 and TRBJ1-5; maybe TRBD1 (6 bases). Germline V gene lookup returns CDR1 ENHRY and CDR2 SYGVKD. CDR3 length: 16 residues. The germline V and J ends were trimmed by 0 bases and 1 base, with 10 bases remaining between them. CDR3 sequence: CAISESWGGSNQPQHF. CDR3 in DNA: TGTGCCATCAGTGAGTCTTGGGGGGGCAGCAATCAGCCCCAGCATTTT.

This clonotype was seen more than once but under ten times. CDR3 amino acids: CASMKFSGNTIYF. DNA of the CDR3: TGTGCCAGTATGAAGTTCTCTGGAAACACCATATATTTT. The chain uses TRBV19 and TRBJ1-3, with D unclear. The CDR3 extends over 13 amino acids. CDR1 and CDR2 (germline): LNHDA, SQIVND (reference sequence). The V gene lost 7 bases and the J gene lost 0 bases, with 7 bases spanning the gap.